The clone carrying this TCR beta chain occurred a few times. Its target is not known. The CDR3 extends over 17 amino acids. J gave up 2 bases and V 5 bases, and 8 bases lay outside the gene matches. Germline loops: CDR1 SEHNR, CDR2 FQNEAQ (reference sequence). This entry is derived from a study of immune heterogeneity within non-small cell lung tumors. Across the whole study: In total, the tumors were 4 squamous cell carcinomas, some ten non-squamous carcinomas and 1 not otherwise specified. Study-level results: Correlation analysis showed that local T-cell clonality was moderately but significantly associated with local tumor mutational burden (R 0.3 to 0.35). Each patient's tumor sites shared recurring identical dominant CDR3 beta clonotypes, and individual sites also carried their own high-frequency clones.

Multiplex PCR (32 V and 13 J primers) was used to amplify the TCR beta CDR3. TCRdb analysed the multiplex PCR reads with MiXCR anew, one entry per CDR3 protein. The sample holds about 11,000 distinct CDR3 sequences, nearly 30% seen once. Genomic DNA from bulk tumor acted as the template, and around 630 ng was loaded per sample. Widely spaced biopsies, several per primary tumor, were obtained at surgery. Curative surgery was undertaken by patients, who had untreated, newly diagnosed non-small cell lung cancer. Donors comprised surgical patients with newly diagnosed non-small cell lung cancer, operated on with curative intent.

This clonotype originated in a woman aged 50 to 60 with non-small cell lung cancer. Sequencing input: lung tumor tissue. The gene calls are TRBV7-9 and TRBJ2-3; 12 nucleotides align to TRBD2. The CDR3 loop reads CASSARTSGANTDTQYF. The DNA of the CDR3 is TGTGCCAGCAGCGCCCGGACTAGCGGGGCTAACACAGATACGCAGTATTTT.